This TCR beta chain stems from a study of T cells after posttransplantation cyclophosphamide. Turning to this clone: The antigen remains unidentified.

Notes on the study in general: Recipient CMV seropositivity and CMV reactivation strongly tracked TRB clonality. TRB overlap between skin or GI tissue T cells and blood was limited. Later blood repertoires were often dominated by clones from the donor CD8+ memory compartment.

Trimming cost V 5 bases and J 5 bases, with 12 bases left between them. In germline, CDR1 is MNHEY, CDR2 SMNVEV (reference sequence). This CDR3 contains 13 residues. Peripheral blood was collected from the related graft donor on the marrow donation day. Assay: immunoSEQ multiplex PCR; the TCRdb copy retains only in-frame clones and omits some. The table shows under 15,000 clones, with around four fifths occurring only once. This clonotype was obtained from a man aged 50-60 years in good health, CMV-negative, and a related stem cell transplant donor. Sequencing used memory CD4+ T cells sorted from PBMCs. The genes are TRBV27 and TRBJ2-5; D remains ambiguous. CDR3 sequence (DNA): TGTGCCAGCAGTGCCCGCGGCCGGGAGACCCAGTACTTC. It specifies CASSARGRETQYF.